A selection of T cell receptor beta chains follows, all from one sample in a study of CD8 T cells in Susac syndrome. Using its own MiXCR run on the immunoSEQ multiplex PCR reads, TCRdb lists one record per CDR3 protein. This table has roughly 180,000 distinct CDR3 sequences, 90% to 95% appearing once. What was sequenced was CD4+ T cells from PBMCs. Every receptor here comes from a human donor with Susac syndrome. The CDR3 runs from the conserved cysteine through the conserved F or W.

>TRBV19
CASSPAHRTEAFF
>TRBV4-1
CASSQGTLAGGPNTDTQYF
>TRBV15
CATSSYSGRAVDTQYF
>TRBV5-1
CASSLVGTEQFF
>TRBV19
CASSIEPYEQYF
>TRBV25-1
CASSERGGARGSPLHF
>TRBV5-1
CASSLADFSRGADTQYF
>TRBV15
CATSSGGGWDTQYF
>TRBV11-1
CASSWTSLSTGELFF
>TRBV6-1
CASSGFWGTEKETQYF
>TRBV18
CASSPYLEGEKTEAFF
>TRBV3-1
CAPGGVWELFF
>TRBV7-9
CASRPPRGPLGTEAFF
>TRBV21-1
CASPKGREYQETQYF
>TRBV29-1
CSVFQGANEKLFF
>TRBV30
CAWSWDRGRLGYTF
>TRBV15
CATSRGEQYF
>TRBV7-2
CASSIDRGFTEKLFF
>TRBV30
CAWSGQGTNTEAFF
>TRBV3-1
CASSQRLASSYEQYF
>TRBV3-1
CASSQDPGSEKLFF
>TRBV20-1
CSASVPPGNIQYF
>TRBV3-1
CASSRGGGVEFF
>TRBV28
CASSQHRTPGNTIYF
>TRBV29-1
CSVRQGTEAFF
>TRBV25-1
CASARDRGRTGELFF
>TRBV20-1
CSAAGTVSYEQYF
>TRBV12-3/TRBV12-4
CASSQTSDTQYF
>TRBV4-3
CASSQGRLRGYTF
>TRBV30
CACTGLAGGPVGELFF
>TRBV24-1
CATSDSDNTYEQYF
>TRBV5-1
CASSALGVQDADTQYF
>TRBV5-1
CASSGGTGGAYEQYF
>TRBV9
CASSAAVNTEAFF
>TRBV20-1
CSARVLLLLGGTLTYEQYF
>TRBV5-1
CASSPGDRANSNQPQHF
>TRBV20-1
CSARRRGGAKDTQYF
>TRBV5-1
CASSDRTGVMGQFF
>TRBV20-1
CSASSGTGFSDQPQHF
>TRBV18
CASSPKGDDEQFF
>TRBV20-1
CSARVLAGGPVETQYF
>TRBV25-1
CASSWTGDNEQFF
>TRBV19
CASSIILAGNEQFF
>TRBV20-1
CSATDRRGNYGYTF
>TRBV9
CASSFHLQDTGELFF
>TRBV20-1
CSAATGASYEQYF
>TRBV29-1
CSVEEGSAFF
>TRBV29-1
CSVEVTGANVLTF
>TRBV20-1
CSARDSGPLRLETQYF
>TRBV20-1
CSASRPAGGSKGSYNEQFF
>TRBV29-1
CSVEDTGKPTDTQYF
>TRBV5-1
CASSTSGTGSTEAFF
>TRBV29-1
CSVEGRVISEAFF
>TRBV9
CASSVGDRATYGYTF
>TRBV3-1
CASSLGVGDEQFF
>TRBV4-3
CASSQESHGDGKNIQYF
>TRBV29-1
CSVGLAGTADTQYF
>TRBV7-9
CASSPRGQGSTDTQYF
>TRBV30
CAWSREVQETQYF